These T cell receptor beta chains were read from a single sample in a study of shared clonotypes between healthy human individuals. Assay: immunoSEQ multiplex PCR; the TCRdb copy retains only in-frame clones and omits some. The profile shows about 2 million clones, about 95% of them singletons. Sample: naive CD8+ T cells sorted from blood. The receptors stem from a man aged 18 to 30 in good health. Each CDR3 is given with its conserved first and last residue. D genes are given only for firm matches. Clone size is stated in some rows and not others, as once, few, many or a class when expanded.

CDR3 protein: CASSLEGGLSYEQYF
CDR3 DNA: TGTGCCAGCAGCTTAGAAGGGGGCCTCTCCTACGAGCAGTACTTC
J gene: TRBJ2-7
V gene: TRBV7-8
D gene: TRBD1
clone size: -

CDR3 protein: CASSSGTGVGETQYF
CDR3 DNA: TGTGCCAGCTCTTCCGGGACAGGGGTAGGAGAGACCCAGTACTTC
J gene: TRBJ2-5
V gene: TRBV9
D gene: TRBD1
clone size: -

CDR3 protein: CASSLSGGYEQYF
CDR3 DNA: TGTGCCAGCAGTTTGTCCGGGGGCTACGAGCAGTACTTC
J gene: TRBJ2-7
V gene: TRBV27
D gene: -
clone size: -

CDR3 protein: CSVEALPGELFF
CDR3 DNA: TGCAGCGTTGAGGCCCTCCCCGGGGAGCTGTTTTTT
J gene: TRBJ2-2
V gene: TRBV29-1
D gene: -
clone size: once

CDR3 protein: CASSPLGRTYEQYF
CDR3 DNA: TGTGCCAGCAGTCCGCTGGGACGGACCTACGAGCAGTACTTC
J gene: TRBJ2-7
V gene: TRBV6-6
D gene: -
clone size: -

CDR3 protein: CASSQDSGYNEQFF
CDR3 DNA: TGTGCCAGCAGCCAAGATTCAGGGTACAATGAGCAGTTCTTC
J gene: TRBJ2-1
V gene: TRBV14
D gene: -
clone size: -

CDR3 protein: CASSLEGQGENTEAFF
CDR3 DNA: TGTGCCAGCAGCTTAGAGGGACAGGGGGAGAACACTGAAGCTTTCTTT
J gene: TRBJ1-1
V gene: TRBV7-6
D gene: TRBD1
clone size: -

CDR3 protein: CASSEDRETSGNTIYF
CDR3 DNA: TGTGCCAGCAGCGAGGACAGGGAAACCTCTGGAAACACCATATATTTT
J gene: TRBJ1-3
V gene: TRBV9
D gene: TRBD1
clone size: once

CDR3 protein: CSVYTGPTEAFF
CDR3 DNA: TGCAGCGTTTACACAGGGCCCACTGAAGCTTTCTTT
J gene: TRBJ1-1
V gene: TRBV29-1
D gene: -
clone size: few

CDR3 protein: CASSATGTGGGGPQHF
CDR3 DNA: TGTGCCAGCAGCGCAACCGGGACAGGGGGGGGAGGTCCCCAGCATTTT
J gene: TRBJ1-5
V gene: TRBV9
D gene: TRBD1
clone size: -

CDR3 protein: CASSFESYNEQFF
CDR3 DNA: TGTGCCAGCAGCTTCGAATCCTACAATGAGCAGTTCTTC
J gene: TRBJ2-1
V gene: TRBV7-6
D gene: -
clone size: -

CDR3 protein: CASSGRDRTEAFF
CDR3 DNA: TGTGCCAGCAGCGGCCGGGACAGAACTGAAGCTTTCTTT
J gene: TRBJ1-1
V gene: TRBV9
D gene: TRBD1
clone size: -

CDR3 protein: CASSSALMGQSVYGYTF
CDR3 DNA: TGTGCCAGCAGTTCCGCCCTCATGGGACAGTCTGTCTATGGCTACACCTTC
J gene: TRBJ1-2
V gene: TRBV28
D gene: TRBD1
clone size: once

CDR3 protein: CASSYSALNTEAFF
CDR3 DNA: TGTGCCAGCAGTTACTCGGCGCTGAACACTGAAGCTTTCTTT
J gene: TRBJ1-1
V gene: TRBV6-5
D gene: -
clone size: -

CDR3 protein: CASSSGGPTDTQYF
CDR3 DNA: TGTGCCAGCAGCTCGGGGGGGCCAACAGATACGCAGTATTTT
J gene: TRBJ2-3
V gene: TRBV9
D gene: TRBD2
clone size: -

CDR3 protein: CASRLSGTGLYEQYF
CDR3 DNA: TGTGCCAGCAGACTCTCGGGGACAGGTCTATACGAGCAGTACTTC
J gene: TRBJ2-7
V gene: TRBV27
D gene: TRBD1
clone size: once

CDR3 protein: CASSDGGNNEQFF
CDR3 DNA: TGTGCCAGCAGTGACGGAGGGAACAATGAGCAGTTCTTC
J gene: TRBJ2-1
V gene: TRBV5-4
D gene: -
clone size: -

CDR3 protein: CASSLDGESAGNTIYF
CDR3 DNA: TGTGCCAGCAGCTTAGATGGGGAGTCGGCCGGAAACACCATATATTTT
J gene: TRBJ1-3
V gene: TRBV7-9
D gene: -
clone size: -

CDR3 protein: CASSEAPLLYF
CDR3 DNA: TGTGCCAGCAGTGAAGCCCCGCTTCTGTACTTC
J gene: TRBJ2-5
V gene: TRBV2
D gene: -
clone size: few

CDR3 protein: CASTSPGTGHNEQYF
CDR3 DNA: TGTGCCAGCACTTCACCAGGGACAGGGCACAACGAGCAGTACTTC
J gene: TRBJ2-7
V gene: TRBV27
D gene: TRBD1
clone size: -

CDR3 protein: CASAPGYQETQYF
CDR3 DNA: TGTGCCAGCGCCCCCGGGTACCAAGAGACCCAGTACTTC
J gene: TRBJ2-5
V gene: TRBV5-6
D gene: -
clone size: -

CDR3 protein: CASSQDRGLGNQPQHF
CDR3 DNA: TGCGCCAGCAGCCAAGATCGGGGGCTAGGGAATCAGCCCCAGCATTTT
J gene: TRBJ1-5
V gene: TRBV4-1
D gene: -
clone size: -

CDR3 protein: CASSMGWVGSLSGELFF
CDR3 DNA: TGTGCCAGTAGTATGGGATGGGTCGGCAGTTTATCTGGGGAGCTGTTTTTT
J gene: TRBJ2-2
V gene: TRBV19
D gene: -
clone size: -

CDR3 protein: CASSTNSGGFFYGYTF
CDR3 DNA: TGTGCCAGCAGCACAAATTCAGGGGGGTTTTTCTATGGCTACACCTTC
J gene: TRBJ1-2
V gene: TRBV5-4
D gene: TRBD1
clone size: once